This T cell receptor beta chain was captured in a study of cytomegalovirus exposure and HLA in healthy donors. Study summary: Of some 410 genotyped donors, more than 75% grouped in the Caucasian-associated ancestry cluster.

Primers: 60 Vbeta forward and 13 Jbeta reverse. The data were produced by immunoSEQ multiplex PCR, yet TCRdb's version contains in-frame clones alone and is incomplete. The sample holds more than 45,000 clones. Trimming pared 5 bases from V and 8 bases from J, leaving 11 bases between. Germline CDR1 is SGDLS and CDR2 is YYNGEE. The CDR3 totals 12 residues. The sample consisted of PBMCs. This clonotype was sampled from a woman aged 25 to 45 in good health and CMV-seropositive. V is TRBV9 and J is TRBJ2-1, with no clear D. Written as DNA, the CDR3 is TGTGCCAGCAGATCCCGGTATGATGAGCAGTTCTTC. As protein: CASRSRYDEQFF.